This T cell receptor (beta chain) is from a study of blood T cell repertoires in COVID-19. Study-wide background: T cells, B-cell-depleted T cells, or PBMCs supplied cDNA or gDNA.

The CDR3 extends over 14 amino acids. Looked up from germline, CDR1 is SGHTA and CDR2 is FQGTGA. The junction had 3 bases not matched to a gene; V was cut back by 1 base and J by 7 bases. Individuals drawn from approximately 22 US areas were about 18 to 95 years old. The study assigned cohorts using participant-reported clinical history. Original analysis: Cell counts per sample came from amplifying reference gene primers. Sequencing was performed with immunoSEQ multiplex PCR; in TCRdb, only in-frame clones are kept and a portion is missing. The V and J calls and clone size were taken over from that table, and D and trimming were inferred from the DNA. The sample yields a few hundred thousand clones, more than 75% seen once.

Source material: PBMCs or T cells enriched from blood (not recorded which). The clonotype comes from a woman between 40 and 50 years old with acute COVID-19. The chain combines TRBV7-3 with TRBJ2-3; 9 nucleotides align to TRBD2. The CDR3 loop is CASSLSGGANTQYF. The DNA of the CDR3 is TGTGCCAGCAGCTTAAGCGGGGGGGCAAATACGCAGTATTTT.